This TCR beta chain was sequenced for a study of T cell responses to AZD1222 COVID-19 vaccine. General study results and limits: Dominant at 160-218 and 743-854, vaccine-associated CD4 TCRs also spanned spike. There were repertoire samples only from the period after the peak T cell response. Among the donors, most were white British and more were female, and clonal diversity was possibly underestimated. Spike-specific TCR breadth and depth grew following two AZD1222 doses.

For this clone: The antigen is unknown.

Generated by immunoSEQ multiplex PCR, the TCRdb table keeps only in-frame clones and is missing some. The sample has roughly 65,000 clones, over 60% seen once. The sequence was obtained from an adult in good health. The sample was peripheral blood, taken on day 0 of AZD1222 vaccination.

DNA of the CDR3: TGTGCCAGTAGTCGCGTTGGGACAGACCATAATTCACCCCTCCACTTT. Residues: CASSRVGTDHNSPLHF. The chain has TRBV19 and TRBJ1-6; 7 positions agree with TRBD1. Germline V gene sequence: CDR1 LNHDA, CDR2 SQIVND (reference sequence). This CDR3 is 16 amino acids long. With V trimmed by 5 bases and J by 5 bases, 9 bases remained unmatched.